These 6 T cell receptor beta chains share one sample of origin, sequenced in a study of human T cells and chemical hapten exposure. The time point was: patch test 3, about 24 weeks after DPC sensitization. The treatment is: therapeutic diphenylcyclopropenone sensitization with weekly scalp DPC. From the RACE reads, TCRdb called clonotypes with MiXCR, one entry per CDR3 protein. The sample lists about 90,000 distinct CDR3 sequences; roughly 11% were seen once. Specimen: whole blood, collected in connection with sensitization to the hapten diphenylcyclopropenone (DPC). Receptors were obtained from a woman in her twenties or thirties with alopecia areata. Some clones in this sample may be carry-over from other donors' samples.

This chain links TRBV6-5 with TRBJ1-2; D perhaps matches TRBD1 (6 bases). Germline CDR1 MNHEY, CDR2 SVGAGI. CDR3 length equals 15 residues. Deletions cut 0 bases from V and 8 bases from J, with 16 bases between. The CDR3: CASSYSGRGGRGYTF. The CDR3 DNA reads TGTGCCAGCAGTTACTCGGGCAGGGGAGGCCGCGGCTACACCTTC.

The chain combines TRBV18 with TRBJ1-5; 9 bases match TRBD1. The V gene end was trimmed by 5 bases and the J gene end by 5 bases; junction bases not matched to a gene: 4. Germline V gene lookup returns CDR1 KGHSH and CDR2 LQKENI. The CDR3 length is 14 residues. In nucleotides, the CDR3 is TGTGCCAGCTCAGCACGACAGGGGGATCAGCCCCAGCATTTT. Its translation: CASSARQGDQPQHF. The variable domain in full, completed from reference TRBV18 and TRBJ1-5, reads NAGVMQNPRHLVRRRGQEARLRCSPMKGHSHVYWYRQLPEEGLKFMVYLQKENIIDESGMPKERFSAEFPKEGPSILRIQQVVRGDSAAYFCASSARQGDQPQHFGDGTRLSIL.

The chain joins TRBV7-6 to TRBJ2-2; the D call may be TRBD1 or TRBD2 (5 bases each). The germline CDR1 and CDR2 sequences are SGHVS and FNYEAQ. V gave up 8 bases and J gave up 6 bases, with 25 bases separating them. The CDR3 runs 17 residues. CDR3 DNA sequence: TGTGCCAGCGGCGCCAACACGGGGAGTGGGGGTCCCGGGGAGCTGTTTTTT. It yields the protein CASGANTGSGGPGELFF.

This clonotype was found many times. In nucleotides, the CDR3 is TGCAGAGGGGGAGCGAACACCGGGGAGCTGTTTTTT. Its protein is CRGGANTGELFF. This chain uses TRBV20-1 with TRBJ2-2; TRBD1 might be the D (6 bases). Germline V gives CDR1 DFQATT, CDR2 SNEGSKA (reference sequence). This CDR3 spans 12 amino acids.

This clonotype was seen at least ten times. The chain joins TRBV14 to TRBJ2-7, with D perhaps TRBD2 (6 bases). From germline, CDR1 is SGHDN and CDR2 FVKESK. V was cut by 1 base and J by 0 bases, with 10 bases left in between. CDR3 size: 15 residues. The CDR3 protein is CASSQVGGTSYEQYV. DNA for the CDR3: TGTGCCAGCAGCCAAGTCGGGGGAACCTCCTACGAGCAGTACGTC.

This chain connects TRBV20-1 to TRBJ2-7, with D possibly TRBD1 on 6 matching bases. The CDR3 is 14 amino acids. V was trimmed by 2 bases and J by 2 bases, leaving 13 bases between them. Germline V gene lookup returns CDR1 DFQATT and CDR2 SNEGSKA (reference sequence). CDR3 sequence (DNA): TGCAGTGCTAGACACCCCGACAGGACCTACGAGCAGTACTTC. It yields the protein CSARHPDRTYEQYF.